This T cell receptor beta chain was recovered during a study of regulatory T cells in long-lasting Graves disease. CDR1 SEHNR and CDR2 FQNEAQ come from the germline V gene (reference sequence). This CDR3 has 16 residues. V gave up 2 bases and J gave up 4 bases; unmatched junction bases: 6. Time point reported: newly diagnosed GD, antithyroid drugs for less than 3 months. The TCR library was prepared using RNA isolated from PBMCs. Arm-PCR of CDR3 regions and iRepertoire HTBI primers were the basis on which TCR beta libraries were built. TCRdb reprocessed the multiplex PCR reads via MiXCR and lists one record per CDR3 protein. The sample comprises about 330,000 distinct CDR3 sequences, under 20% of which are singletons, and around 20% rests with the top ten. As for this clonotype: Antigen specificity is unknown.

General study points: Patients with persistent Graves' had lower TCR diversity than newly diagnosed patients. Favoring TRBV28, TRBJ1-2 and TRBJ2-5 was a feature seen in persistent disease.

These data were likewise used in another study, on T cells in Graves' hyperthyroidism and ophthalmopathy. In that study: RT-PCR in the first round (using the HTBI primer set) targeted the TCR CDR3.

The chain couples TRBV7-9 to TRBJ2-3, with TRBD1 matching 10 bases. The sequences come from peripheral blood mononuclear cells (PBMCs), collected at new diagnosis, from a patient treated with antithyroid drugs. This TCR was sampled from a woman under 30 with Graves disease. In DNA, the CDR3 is TGTGCCAGCAGCTTAAGTGCCGGACAGGGGGCAGATACGCAGTATTTT. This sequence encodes CASSLSAGQGADTQYF.